This TCR beta chain was found in a study of blood T cell repertoires in COVID-19. Profiled with immunoSEQ multiplex PCR; TCRdb holds only in-frame clones, not every one. The sample yields 68,000 or so clones, roughly 85% seen once. V was cut by 11 bases and J by 4 bases, with 15 bases left in between. From germline, CDR1 is MDHEN and CDR2 SYDVKM. This CDR3 contains 13 residues. Sequencing used peripheral blood. The sequence came from a woman aged 45-60 years with COVID-19, enrolled during active disease. This rearrangement joins TRBV28 to TRBJ1-3, with D unclear. The CDR3 DNA follows: TGTGCCTCAGGAACCGACCCAGGAAACACCATATATTTT. This codes for CASGTDPGNTIYF.